The 9 T cell receptor beta chains below all came from one sample that was sequenced in a study of beta chain features in type 1 diabetes. Sequencing targeted expressed TCRB transcripts, as all isolated RNA had been reverse transcribed. Sequenced by immunoSEQ multiplex PCR; TCRdb stores in-frame clones only, minus some. This table holds some 130,000 clones, roughly 10% found once. Findings and caveats of the study: All four CD4+ subsets of Type 1 diabetes patients contained TCRB CDR3s that were moderately but significantly shorter.

Antigen specificity for these receptors is unknown. The sample taken for sequencing was central memory CD4+ T cells from blood. These receptors originate from a man aged 30 to 39 with type 1 diabetes.

The table lists this clone with a few counts. The chain carries TRBV19 and TRBJ1-5, with TRBD1 matching over 8 bases. The CDR3 sequence is 15 residues long. V was pared by 5 bases and J by 1 base, with 4 bases of the junction left unmatched. Germline CDR1 LNHDA, CDR2 SQIVND (reference sequence). This CDR3 is CASSDRGASNQPQHF. DNA for the CDR3: TGTGCCAGTAGTGACAGGGGTGCGAGCAATCAGCCCCAGCATTTT.

This clone was seen only a few times. J is TRBJ1-5 and V is TRBV7-8, with 7 bases matching TRBD1. V was pared by 5 bases and J by 5 bases, with 9 bases of the junction left unmatched. CDR1 is SGHVS and CDR2 is FQNEAQ in the germline V gene. The CDR3 runs 15 residues. The CDR3 DNA reads TGTGCCAGCAGCCCCGGTGAGGGGGCCTATCAGCCCCAGCATTTT. This codes for CASSPGEGAYQPQHF. The full variable domain, in which reference TRBV7-8 and TRBJ1-5 provide the parts outside the CDR3, is GAGVSQSPRYKVAKRGQDVALRCDPISGHVSLFWYQQALGQGPEFLTYFQNEAQLDKSGLPSDRFFAERPEGSVSTLKIQRTQQEDSAVYLCASSPGEGAYQPQHFGDGTRLSIL.

The sample holds a few counts of this clone. CDR3 nucleotide sequence: TGTGCCAGCAGCCAAGACGGCTCGGGGTTGGGCTACACCTTC. It codes for CASSQDGSGLGYTF. V usage is TRBV14 and J usage is TRBJ1-2; unclear D gene. This CDR3 has 14 residues. Germline values: CDR1 SGHDN, CDR2 FVKESK. Trimming left V 0 bases short and J 8 bases short, with 13 bases between.

This clone has ten or more counts. The V and J genes are TRBV6-6 and TRBJ1-2; 7 bases are a match to TRBD1. CDR1 is MNHNY and CDR2 is SVGAGI in the germline V gene (reference sequence). V gave up 8 bases and J gave up 3 bases; unmatched junction bases: 3. The CDR3 runs 12 residues. Written as DNA, the CDR3 is TGTGCCAGCGGCGGGACAGACTATGGCTACACCTTC. It encodes CASGGTDYGYTF.

This clone was observed a handful of times. CDR3 DNA sequence: TGTGCCAGTTCACAGGGCGGAAACTATGGCTACACCTTC. Amino acids: CASSQGGNYGYTF. The chain joins TRBV7-3 to TRBJ1-2; D may be TRBD1 (6 bases). V lost 9 bases to trimming and J lost 2 bases, with 13 bases between them. Germline V gene sequence: CDR1 SGHTA, CDR2 FQGTGA. The CDR3 has 13 residues.

This clone was counted ten times or more. This chain links TRBV5-6 with TRBJ1-2; 9 bases are shared with TRBD1. Trimming removed 3 bases from V and 4 bases from J; junction bases left unmatched: 4. This CDR3 has 14 residues. Per the germline V gene, CDR1 is SGHDT and CDR2 is YYEEEE. Here the CDR3 reads CASSSRTGVYGYTF. The CDR3 DNA sequence: TGTGCCAGCAGCTCCCGGACAGGGGTCTATGGCTACACCTTC.

V and J are TRBV5-5 and TRBJ1-5; perhaps TRBD1 as D (6 bases). V shed 3 bases and J shed 0 bases, with 13 bases lying between them. This CDR3 spans 16 amino acids. CDR1 SGHKS and CDR2 YYEKEE come from the germline V gene (reference sequence). CDR3: CASSSAGAHSNQPQHF. The CDR3 DNA reads as TGTGCCAGCAGCTCAGCGGGGGCCCATAGCAATCAGCCCCAGCATTTT.

About this clone itself: Within the sample, other DNA sequences also encode this same CDR3. The genes are TRBV6-1 and TRBJ1-5; TRBD1 matches at 7 bases. The CDR3 has 13 amino acids. Germline V lookup: CDR1 MNHNS, CDR2 SASEGT. The CDR3 DNA sequence: TGTGCTACGACAGGGAATAGCAATCAGCCCCAGCATTTT. It translates to CATTGNSNQPQHF.

The CDR3 spells CATRSTGGEGYTF. Written as DNA, the CDR3 is TGTGCCACCAGATCGACAGGGGGCGAGGGCTACACCTTC. V is TRBV19 and J is TRBJ1-2; the match to TRBD1 covers 10 bases. V shed 10 bases and J 8 bases; nucleotides not matched to a gene: 10. This CDR3 has 13 amino acids. Germline V gene sequence: CDR1 LNHDA, CDR2 SQIVND (reference sequence).